Shown below are 5 T cell receptor beta chains from a single sample sequenced in a study of OX40 agonist ivuxolimab in advanced cancers. The assay was immunoSEQ multiplex PCR, and TCRdb's table has in-frame clones only and misses some. The sample shows 49,000 or so clones, about 85% of them seen only once. The sequenced sample was CD4+ or CD8+ T cells sorted from blood, obtained in a trial of the OX40 agonist ivuxolimab. Receptor source: an adult with an advanced solid tumor such as melanoma, head and neck, liver or kidney cancer.

The CDR3 loop is CASRFRTSGADTQYF. Written as DNA, the CDR3 is TGTGCCAGCAGGTTCCGGACTAGCGGGGCAGATACGCAGTATTTT. This chain uses TRBV7-2 with TRBJ2-3, with 12 bases identical to TRBD2. The CDR3 has 15 residues. The V segment lost 6 bases and the J segment 4 bases; nucleotides outside the gene matches: 5. CDR1 and CDR2 (germline): SGHTA, FQGNSA.

The table lists this clone with a few counts. This rearrangement joins TRBV27 to TRBJ1-5; 8 nucleotides line up with TRBD1. Losses at the gene ends were 5 bases for V and 0 bases for J; bases not matched to a gene: 12. Looked up from germline, CDR1 is MNHEY and CDR2 is SMNVEV (reference sequence). This CDR3 comprises 18 residues. This chain's CDR3 is CASSPQAGTGFSNQPQHF. Written as DNA, the CDR3 is TGTGCCAGCAGTCCCCAGGCCGGGACAGGTTTTAGCAATCAGCCCCAGCATTTT.

This chain uses TRBV7-8 with TRBJ2-1; possible D gene TRBD1, 5 bases. Germline V gene lookup returns CDR1 SGHVS and CDR2 FQNEAQ. V gave up 1 base and J gave up 9 bases, with 10 bases separating them. This CDR3 has 13 amino acids. This CDR3 is CASSLDRRSEQFF. CDR3 coding DNA: TGTGCCAGCAGCTTAGACAGGAGAAGTGAGCAGTTCTTC.

This clone has just one count. The chain combines TRBV5-1 with TRBJ2-7, with D perhaps TRBD2 (5 bases). The CDR3 is 13 amino acids. Trimming took 6 bases from V and 0 from J, leaving 10 bases between them. Germline CDR1 is SGHRS and CDR2 is YFSETQ. The CDR3 sequence is CASNPGSSYEQYF. CDR3 nucleotides: TGCGCCAGCAACCCGGGGAGCTCCTACGAGCAGTACTTC. The entire variable domain, with the rest obtained from reference TRBV5-1 and TRBJ2-7, is as follows: KAGVTQTPRYLIKTRGQQVTLSCSPISGHRSVSWYQQTPGQGLQFLFEYFSETQRNKGNFPGRFSGRQFSNSRSEMNVSTLELGDSALYLCASNPGSSYEQYFGPGTRLTVT.

The genes are TRBV10-2 and TRBJ2-3; no clear D gene. Deletions cut 11 bases from V and 5 bases from J, with 17 bases between. The CDR3 sequence is 13 residues long. Germline values: CDR1 WSHSY, CDR2 SAAADI. The CDR3: CAVVGMRQDTQYF. The CDR3 coding sequence is TGCGCCGTCGTAGGAATGCGTCAAGATACGCAGTATTTT.